This T cell receptor beta chain stems from a study of blood T cell repertoires in COVID-19. Study in general: Samples taken during acute and convalescent COVID-19 were collected in the United States, Italy and Spain.

Per the original data handling: How many nucleated cells were present was estimated from reference gene primer amplification. Generated by immunoSEQ multiplex PCR, the TCRdb table keeps only in-frame clones and is missing some. V, J and clone size reflect that table, while D and trimming were determined from the DNA. The table lists 350,000 or so clones, more than 75% of them singletons. Across roughly 25 US areas, participants ranged in age from about 18 to 90 years. In assigning cohorts, the study relied on participant-reported clinical history. The sequence derives from a woman in her twenties or thirties who had recovered from COVID-19. Specimen: PBMCs or T cells enriched from blood (not recorded which).

This chain's CDR3 is CASSEQTVHQETQYF. CDR3 bases: TGTGCCAGCAGTGAACAGACAGTGCACCAAGAGACCCAGTACTTC. This sequence joins TRBV2 and TRBJ2-5; tentatively, D is TRBD1 (5 bases). CDR1 and CDR2 from the germline V gene are SNHLY and FYNNEI. The CDR3 sequence is 15 residues long. V lost 2 bases to trimming and J lost 0 bases, with 10 bases between them.